Listed below are T cell receptor beta chains from one sample, sequenced in a study of T cell repertoires in aging, cancer and after chemotherapy. TCRdb reprocessed the multiplex PCR reads via MiXCR and lists one record per CDR3 protein. Of several thousand distinct CDR3 sequences detected, approximately 25% appear once; the ten largest clones hold 2% to 3%. The sample consisted of blood. The origin of the receptors is a human donor in good health. CDR3s leave out the opening cysteine and the closing phenylalanine or tryptophan.

TRBJ2-1 | TRBV6-1 | ASTERGLAGGPSSYNEQF
TRBJ1-6 | TRBV7-2 | ASSFQGSSYNSPLH
TRBJ2-1 | TRBV19 | AGGSYNEQF
TRBJ1-6 | TRBV18 | ASSPATDSPLH
TRBJ2-1 | TRBV28 | ASKSILAGGVGYEQF
TRBJ1-1 | TRBV7-2 | ASSPAKGQGSTEAF
TRBJ2-3 | TRBV14 | ACGVATDTQY
TRBJ1-6 | TRBV20-1 | SARGQRTGGKGSPLH
TRBJ2-7 | TRBV6-5 | ASSLGQGEEQY
TRBJ2-6 | TRBV13 | ASSSRDRGFGANVLT
TRBJ2-5 | TRBV27 | ASSPRWERETQY
TRBJ2-5 | TRBV7-2 | ASSLARGQETQY
TRBJ2-7 | TRBV19 | ASSIAGGGYEQY
TRBJ2-4 | TRBV20-1 | SAPLGRNIQY
TRBJ1-3 | TRBV20-1 | SARDLTGQGERTIY
TRBJ1-4 | TRBV18 | ASSSVRGIGKLF
TRBJ1-2 | TRBV4-3 | ASSQELIRDSSINGYT
TRBJ2-1 | TRBV7-2 | ASSFLGTAVNEQF
TRBJ2-3 | TRBV28 | GGGRTDTQY
TRBJ2-3 | TRBV6-5 | ASSLGISGGENTQY
TRBJ2-3 | TRBV20-1 | SAPGLAGGRADTQY
TRBJ2-3 | TRBV5-1 | ASSLAGKSTDTQY
TRBJ2-2 | TRBV4-3 | ASSQRQGDGELF
TRBJ2-1 | TRBV20-1 | SARSLAEYNEQF
TRBJ2-2 | TRBV12-3/TRBV12-4 | ASIRTGNTGELF
TRBJ2-1 | TRBV12-3/TRBV12-4 | ASSFGGNEQF
TRBJ2-7 | TRBV12-5 | ASGLATFPYEQY
TRBJ1-1 | TRBV12-3/TRBV12-4 | ASSLGTPNTEAF
TRBJ2-7 | TRBV7-2 | ASSDRDLDSYEQY
TRBJ2-3 | TRBV7-2 | ASSQSYQSTDTQY
TRBJ2-1 | TRBV28 | ASSLRGGVDEQF
TRBJ2-7 | TRBV10-3 | AISDTTGSSYEQY
TRBJ1-1 | TRBV25-1 | ASSAQLNTEAF
TRBJ2-3 | TRBV20-1 | SARQSYTDTQY
TRBJ1-1 | TRBV30 | AWSPHKLNTEAF
TRBJ2-3 | TRBV7-9 | ASSLVETDTQY
TRBJ2-5 | TRBV20-1 | SAGPGTRGTQY
TRBJ2-5 | TRBV27 | ASRRAGLQETQY
TRBJ1-4 | TRBV29-1 | SGRDIEGKLF
TRBJ2-7 | TRBV29-1 | SVETSGVSYEQY
TRBJ2-3 | TRBV28 | ASSLGLAGTDTQY
TRBJ2-5 | TRBV12-3/TRBV12-4 | ASSSIASETQY
TRBJ1-1 | TRBV4-1 | ASSQVQEFYEAF
TRBJ2-1 | TRBV20-1 | SASLGLGISYNEQF
TRBJ1-1 | TRBV20-1 | SAQGGLTEAF
TRBJ2-4 | TRBV6-2/TRBV6-3 | ASSYWGILAKNIQY
TRBJ2-3 | TRBV6-2/TRBV6-3 | ASSRRGLAGDTQY
TRBJ2-1 | TRBV28 | ASSSRTSGRAVNEQF
TRBJ1-5 | TRBV20-1 | SAGQGLLSNQPQH
TRBJ2-1 | TRBV29-1 | SVLASLYNEQF
TRBJ2-1 | TRBV10-3 | ASSGLPYNEQF
TRBJ1-2 | TRBV30 | AWSEGALGAGGYT
TRBJ1-1 | TRBV28 | ASSFGPMNTEAF
TRBJ2-7 | TRBV12-3/TRBV12-4 | ASSLKGYEQY
TRBJ2-5 | TRBV10-1 | ASSDRGLAQQETQY
TRBJ1-2 | TRBV20-1 | SARTTGTGYGYT